This is a list of T cell receptor beta chains from one sample in a study of cytomegalovirus exposure and HLA in healthy donors. The protocol was immunoSEQ multiplex PCR, while the TCRdb copy is restricted to in-frame clones and leaves out a portion. The sample shows 150,000 to 200,000 clones, approximately 84% of them seen only once. What was sequenced was PBMCs. Receptors were obtained from a woman in her thirties in good health and CMV-seropositive. CDR3s include the opening cysteine and the closing phenylalanine or tryptophan. Size tells how often a clone was seen (once, few, many) or the class of an expanded clone, and some rows leave it out.

V	J	size	CDR3
TRBV7-9	TRBJ2-7	-	CASSLDETETYEQYF
TRBV4-1	TRBJ2-4	-	CASSERTSAVVIQYF
TRBV2	TRBJ2-2	-	CASSAGFANTGELFF
TRBV5-4	TRBJ1-6	-	CASSSQPGVGDSPLHF
TRBV7-3	TRBJ1-1	-	CASSPTGTGGPEAFF
TRBV4-1	TRBJ2-3	once	CASSLGYSGGSDTQYF
TRBV6-5	TRBJ2-7	-	CASQQGRLYEQYF
TRBV15	TRBJ2-5	-	CATSSPGTQYF
TRBV7-7	TRBJ2-3	-	CASSIGTSGSVDTQYF
TRBV6-1	TRBJ2-1	-	CASSEPGARNEQFF
TRBV10-1	TRBJ2-3	-	CATRGGLATDTQYF
TRBV2	TRBJ2-7	-	CASRSAGGAYEQYF
TRBV29-1	TRBJ2-7	-	CSVVREAGGSYEQYF
TRBV27	TRBJ2-7	-	CASSYSGRAGEQYF
TRBV6-1	TRBJ1-1	-	CASSEGAPAEAFF
TRBV4-1	TRBJ1-5	once	CASSQAGQEQPQHF
TRBV10-3	TRBJ1-1	few	CATRSVGGEATEAFF
TRBV5-4	TRBJ2-7	-	CASSLLTGAYEQYF
TRBV18	TRBJ1-1	-	CASSRSGQNTEAFF
TRBV15	TRBJ2-7	-	CATSPPGNLRYEQYF
TRBV5-1	TRBJ2-2	-	CASSLDIAGGTGELFF
TRBV27	TRBJ1-1	-	CASQDRARAEASF
TRBV20-1	TRBJ1-4	few	CSVGREKLFF
TRBV11-2	TRBJ2-7	-	CASSLVGGLDYEQYF
TRBV15	TRBJ1-1	few	CATSRPGQNTEAFF
TRBV5-6	TRBJ2-1	-	CASSRDFNEQFF
TRBV7-9	TRBJ1-1	-	CASSLGVGTEAFF
TRBV4-1	TRBJ1-4	-	CASSQDIAAMYEKLFF
TRBV9	TRBJ1-5	-	CASSPQGAEQPQHF
TRBV21-1	TRBJ1-5	-	CAVKGGAEGIQPQHF
TRBV5-6	TRBJ2-7	-	CASSSQPGSYEQYF
TRBV4-1	TRBJ1-1	-	CASSQDGGYTEAFF
TRBV5-6	TRBJ2-1	-	CASSLGLAGDNEQFF
TRBV9	TRBJ1-5	once	CASSGRLSNQPQHF
TRBV27	TRBJ2-5	-	CASSSAWGGTQYF
TRBV6-6	TRBJ2-7	-	CASSYSGAYEQYF
TRBV2	TRBJ2-1	-	CASSGMRNEQFF
TRBV19	TRBJ1-1	-	CASSRGPSTEAFF
TRBV27	TRBJ2-3	-	CASSLVRHSTDTQYF
TRBV28	TRBJ2-5	-	CASRDSGGKETQYF
TRBV7-9	TRBJ2-7	-	CASSLGERPFEQYF
TRBV28	TRBJ2-7	-	CASTLAGAKEQYF
TRBV18	TRBJ1-3	-	CASSPRMTPFKSSGNTIYF
TRBV5-4	TRBJ2-3	-	CASSLPLRGYNTDTQYF
TRBV10-3	TRBJ2-2	-	CAISAGQSGELFF
TRBV28	TRBJ2-1	-	CASSHGTSNEQFF
TRBV20-1	TRBJ1-2	once	CSDRATDGYTF
TRBV2	TRBJ2-7	-	CASSEDRGAYEQYF
TRBV7-8	TRBJ2-1	once	CASSLVPIHEQFF
TRBV7-9	TRBJ1-1	-	CSSSSQTGGTEAFF
TRBV6-6	TRBJ1-2	-	CASRLTGAEGYTF
TRBV6-5	TRBJ1-6	-	CASGERGRNSPLHF
TRBV6-1	TRBJ1-1	-	CASSEAQGTWAFF
TRBV9	TRBJ2-7	-	CASSVGGTRSHEQYF
TRBV9	TRBJ2-1	-	CASSVAPGLAANEQFF
TRBV10-2	-	-	CASSPAGAIYEQYF
TRBV9	TRBJ2-1	-	CASSVAVATGGDEQFF
TRBV7-9	TRBJ1-4	-	CASSLQGDEKLFF
TRBV5-1	TRBJ2-5	-	CASSLGGGAGETQYF
TRBV7-2	TRBJ2-2	-	CASSSGPGLRELFF